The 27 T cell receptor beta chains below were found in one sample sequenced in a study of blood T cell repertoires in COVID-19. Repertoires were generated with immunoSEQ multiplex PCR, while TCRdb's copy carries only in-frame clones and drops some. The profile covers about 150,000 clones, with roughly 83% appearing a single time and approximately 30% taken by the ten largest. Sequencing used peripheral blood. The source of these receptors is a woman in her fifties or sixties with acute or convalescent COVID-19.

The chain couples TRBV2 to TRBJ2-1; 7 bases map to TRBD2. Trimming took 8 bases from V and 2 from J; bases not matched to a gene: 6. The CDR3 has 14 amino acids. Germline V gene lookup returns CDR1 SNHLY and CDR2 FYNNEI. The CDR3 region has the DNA TGTGCCAGCGGGGGGAGGGGCCCCTACAATGAGCAGTTCTTC. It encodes CASGGRGPYNEQFF.

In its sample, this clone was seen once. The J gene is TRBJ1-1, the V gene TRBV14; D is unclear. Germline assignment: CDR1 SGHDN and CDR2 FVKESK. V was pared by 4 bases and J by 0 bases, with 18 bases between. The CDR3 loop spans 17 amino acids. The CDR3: CASSRNGGSLMNTEAFF. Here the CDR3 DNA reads TGTGCCAGCAGCCGGAACGGAGGCAGCCTCATGAACACTGAAGCTTTCTTT.

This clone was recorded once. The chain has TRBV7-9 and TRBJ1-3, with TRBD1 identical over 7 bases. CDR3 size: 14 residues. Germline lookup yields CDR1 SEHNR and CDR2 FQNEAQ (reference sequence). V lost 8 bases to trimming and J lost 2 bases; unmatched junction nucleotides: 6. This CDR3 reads CASGSTGTGNTIYF. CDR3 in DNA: TGTGCCAGCGGGTCGACAGGGACTGGAAACACCATATATTTT.

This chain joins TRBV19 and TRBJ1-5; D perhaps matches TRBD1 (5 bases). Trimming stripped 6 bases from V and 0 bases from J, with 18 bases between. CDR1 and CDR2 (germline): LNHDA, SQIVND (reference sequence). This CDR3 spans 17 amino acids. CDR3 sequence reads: CASSPDGGDYSNQPQHF. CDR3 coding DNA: TGTGCCAGTAGCCCGGATGGGGGGGACTATAGCAATCAGCCCCAGCATTTT. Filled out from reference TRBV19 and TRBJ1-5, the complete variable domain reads DGGITQSPKYLFRKEGQNVTLSCEQNLNHDAMYWYRQDPGQGLRLIYYSQIVNDFQKGDIAEGYSVSREKKESFPLTVTSAQKNPTAFYLCASSPDGGDYSNQPQHFGDGTRLSIL.

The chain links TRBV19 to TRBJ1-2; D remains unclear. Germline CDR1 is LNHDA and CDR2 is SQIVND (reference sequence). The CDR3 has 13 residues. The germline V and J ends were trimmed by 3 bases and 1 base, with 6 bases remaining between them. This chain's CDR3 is CASSIGDNYGYTF. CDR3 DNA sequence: TGTGCCAGTAGTATCGGGGATAACTATGGCTACACCTTC.

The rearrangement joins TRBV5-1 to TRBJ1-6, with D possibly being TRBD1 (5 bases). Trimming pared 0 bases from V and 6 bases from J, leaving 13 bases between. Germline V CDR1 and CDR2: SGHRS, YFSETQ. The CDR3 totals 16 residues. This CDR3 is CASSLVGGLGNSPLHF. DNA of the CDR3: TGCGCCAGCAGCTTGGTGGGGGGACTGGGTAATTCACCCCTCCACTTT.

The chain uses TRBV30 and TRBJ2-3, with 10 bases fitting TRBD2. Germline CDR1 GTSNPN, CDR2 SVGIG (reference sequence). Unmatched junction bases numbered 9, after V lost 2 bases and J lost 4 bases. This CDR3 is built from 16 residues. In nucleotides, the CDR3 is TGTGCCTGGAGTTCAACGCGGACTAGCGGAGCAGATACGCAGTATTTT. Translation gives CAWSSTRTSGADTQYF.

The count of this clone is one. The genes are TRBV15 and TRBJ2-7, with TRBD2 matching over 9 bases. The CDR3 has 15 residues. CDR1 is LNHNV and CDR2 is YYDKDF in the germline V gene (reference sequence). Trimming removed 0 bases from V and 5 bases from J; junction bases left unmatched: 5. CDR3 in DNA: TGTGCCACCAGCAGAGATCAAGGGACTAGCAACGAGCAGTACTTC. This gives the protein CATSRDQGTSNEQYF.

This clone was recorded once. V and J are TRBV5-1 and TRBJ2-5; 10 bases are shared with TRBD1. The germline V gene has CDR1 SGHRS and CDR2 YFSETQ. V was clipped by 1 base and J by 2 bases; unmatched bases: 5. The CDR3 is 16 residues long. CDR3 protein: CASSLLGTGVQETQYF. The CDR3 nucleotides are TGCGCCAGCAGCTTGTTGGGGACAGGGGTTCAAGAGACCCAGTACTTC.

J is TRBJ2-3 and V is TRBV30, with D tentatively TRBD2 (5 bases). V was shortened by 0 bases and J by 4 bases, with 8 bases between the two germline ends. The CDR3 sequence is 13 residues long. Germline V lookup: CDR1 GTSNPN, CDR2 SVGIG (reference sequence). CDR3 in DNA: TGTGCCTGGAGTGTACTCGGGGCAGATACGCAGTATTTT. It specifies CAWSVLGADTQYF.

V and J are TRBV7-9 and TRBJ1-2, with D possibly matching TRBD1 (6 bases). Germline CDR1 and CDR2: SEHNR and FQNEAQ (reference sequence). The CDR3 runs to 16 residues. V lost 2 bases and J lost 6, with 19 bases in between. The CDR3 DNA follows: TGTGCCAGCAGCTTAAGATCAGGGGCTATTTTCCATGGCTACACCTTC. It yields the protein CASSLRSGAIFHGYTF.

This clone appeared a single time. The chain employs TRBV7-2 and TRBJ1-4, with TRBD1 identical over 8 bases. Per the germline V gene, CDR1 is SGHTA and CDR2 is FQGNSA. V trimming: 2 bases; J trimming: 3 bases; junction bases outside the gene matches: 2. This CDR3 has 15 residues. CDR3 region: CASSLLGQANEKLFF. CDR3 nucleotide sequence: TGTGCCAGCAGCTTACTGGGACAGGCTAATGAAAAACTGTTTTTT. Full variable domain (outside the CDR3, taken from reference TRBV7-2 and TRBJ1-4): GAGVSQSPSNKVTEKGKDVELRCDPISGHTALYWYRQSLGQGLEFLIYFQGNSAPDKSGLPSDRFSAERTGGSVSTLTIQRTQQEDSAVYLCASSLLGQANEKLFFGSGTQLSVL.

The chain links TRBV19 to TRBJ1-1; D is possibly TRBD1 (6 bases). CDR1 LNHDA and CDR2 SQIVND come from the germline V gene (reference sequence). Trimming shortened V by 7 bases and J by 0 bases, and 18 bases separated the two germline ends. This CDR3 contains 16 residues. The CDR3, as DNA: TGTGCCAGTACTCAACGTCCCGGGACAATGAACACTGAAGCTTTCTTT. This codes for CASTQRPGTMNTEAFF.

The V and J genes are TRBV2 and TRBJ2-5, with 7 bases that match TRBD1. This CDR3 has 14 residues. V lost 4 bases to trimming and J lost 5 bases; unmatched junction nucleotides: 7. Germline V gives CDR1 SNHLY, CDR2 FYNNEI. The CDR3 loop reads CASSGRTGYETQYF. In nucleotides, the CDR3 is TGTGCCAGCAGTGGTAGGACAGGCTACGAGACCCAGTACTTC.

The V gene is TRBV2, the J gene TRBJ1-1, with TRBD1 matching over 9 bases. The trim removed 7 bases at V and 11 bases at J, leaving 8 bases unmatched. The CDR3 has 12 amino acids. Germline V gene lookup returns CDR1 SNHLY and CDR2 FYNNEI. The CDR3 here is CASNGQGLGAFF. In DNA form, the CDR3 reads TGTGCCAGCAACGGACAGGGGCTGGGTGCTTTCTTT.

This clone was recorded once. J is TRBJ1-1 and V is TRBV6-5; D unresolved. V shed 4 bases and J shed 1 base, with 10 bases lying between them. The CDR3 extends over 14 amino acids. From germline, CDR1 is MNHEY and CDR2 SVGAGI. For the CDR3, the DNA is TGTGCCAGCAGTTCTGGCGGGCGGAACACTGAAGCTTTCTTT. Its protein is CASSSGGRNTEAFF.

CDR3 sequence (DNA): TGTGCCAGCAGTGAACGGGGACAGGTGGAAGGCTACACCTTC. Translated: CASSERGQVEGYTF. This rearrangement joins TRBV2 to TRBJ1-2, with 8 bases fitting TRBD1. CDR1 and CDR2 (germline): SNHLY, FYNNEI. J was trimmed by 8 bases and V by 2 bases; bases with no gene match: 7. The CDR3 has 14 residues.

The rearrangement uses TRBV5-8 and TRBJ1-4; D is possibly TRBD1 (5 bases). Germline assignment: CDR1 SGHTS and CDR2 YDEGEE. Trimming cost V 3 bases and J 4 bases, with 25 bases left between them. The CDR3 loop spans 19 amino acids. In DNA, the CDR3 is TGTGCCAGCAGCTCCCTGTCCGTTAGTATCGCAGGGCTTAATGAAAAACTGTTTTTT. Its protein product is CASSSLSVSIAGLNEKLFF.

The CDR3 DNA reads TGTGCCAGCAGCGTAGAAGGGGGAAGCACCGGGGAGCTGTTTTTT. This encodes CASSVEGGSTGELFF. This chain uses TRBV9 with TRBJ2-2, with a weak D call TRBD1 (6 bases). Germline lookup yields CDR1 SGDLS and CDR2 YYNGEE. V was shortened by 0 bases and J by 4 bases, with 10 bases between the two germline ends. The CDR3 is 15 amino acids.

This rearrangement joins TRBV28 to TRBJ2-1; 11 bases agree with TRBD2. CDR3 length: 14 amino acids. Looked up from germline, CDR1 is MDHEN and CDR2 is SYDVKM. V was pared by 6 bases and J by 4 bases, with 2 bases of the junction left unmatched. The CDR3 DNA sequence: TGTGCCAGCAGGACTAGCGGGACATACAATGAGCAGTTCTTC. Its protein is CASRTSGTYNEQFF. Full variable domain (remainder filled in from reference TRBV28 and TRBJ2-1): DVKVTQSSRYLVKRTGEKVFLECVQDMDHENMFWYRQDPGLGLRLIYFSYDVKMKEKGDIPEGYSVSREKKERFSLILESASTNQTSMYLCASRTSGTYNEQFFGPGTRLTVL.

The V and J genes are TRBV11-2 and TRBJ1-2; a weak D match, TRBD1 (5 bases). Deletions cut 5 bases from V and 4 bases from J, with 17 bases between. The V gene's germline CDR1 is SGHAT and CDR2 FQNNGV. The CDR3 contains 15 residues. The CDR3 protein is CASSTRQSETYGYTF. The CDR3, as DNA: TGTGCCAGCAGCACAAGACAGTCGGAGACCTATGGCTACACCTTC.

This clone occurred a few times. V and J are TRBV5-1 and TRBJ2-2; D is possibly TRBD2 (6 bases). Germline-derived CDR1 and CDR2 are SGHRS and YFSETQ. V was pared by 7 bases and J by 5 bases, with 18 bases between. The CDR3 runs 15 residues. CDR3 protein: CASGLTRAGTGELFF. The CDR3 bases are TGCGCCAGCGGACTGACTAGGGCTGGTACCGGGGAGCTGTTTTTT.

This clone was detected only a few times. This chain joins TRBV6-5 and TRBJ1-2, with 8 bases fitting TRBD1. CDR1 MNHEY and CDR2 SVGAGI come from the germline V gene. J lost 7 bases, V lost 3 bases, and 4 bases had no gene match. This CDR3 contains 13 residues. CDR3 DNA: TGTGCCAGCAGTTATGGGCAGGGGGCTGGCTACACCTTC. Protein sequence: CASSYGQGAGYTF.

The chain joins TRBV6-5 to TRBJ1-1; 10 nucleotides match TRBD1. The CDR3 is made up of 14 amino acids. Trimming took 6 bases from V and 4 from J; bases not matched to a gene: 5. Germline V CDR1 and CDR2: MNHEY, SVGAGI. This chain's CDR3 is CASSHRTGGTEAFF. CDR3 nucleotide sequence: TGTGCCAGCAGCCATAGGACAGGGGGCACTGAAGCTTTCTTT.

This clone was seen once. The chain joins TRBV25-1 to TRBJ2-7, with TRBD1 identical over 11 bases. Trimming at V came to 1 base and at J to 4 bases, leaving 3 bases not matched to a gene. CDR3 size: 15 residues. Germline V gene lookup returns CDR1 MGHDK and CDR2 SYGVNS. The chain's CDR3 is CASSESGDRGYEQYV. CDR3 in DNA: TGTGCCAGCAGTGAATCCGGGGACAGGGGGTACGAGCAGTACGTC.

CDR3 nucleotides: TGTGCCAGCTCACCTAAGATCCAGCAAGAGACCCAGTACTTC. It specifies CASSPKIQQETQYF. The genes are TRBV18 and TRBJ2-5; D is undetermined. Trimming left V 3 bases short and J 2 bases short, with 10 bases between. Germline loops: CDR1 KGHSH, CDR2 LQKENI. This CDR3 region has 14 residues.

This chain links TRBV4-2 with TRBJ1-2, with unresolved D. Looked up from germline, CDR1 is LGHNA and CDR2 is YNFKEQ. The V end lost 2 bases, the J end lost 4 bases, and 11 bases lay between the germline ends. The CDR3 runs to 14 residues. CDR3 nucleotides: TGTGCCAGCAGCCAAACCAAAGGGAGCTATGGCTACACCTTC. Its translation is CASSQTKGSYGYTF.